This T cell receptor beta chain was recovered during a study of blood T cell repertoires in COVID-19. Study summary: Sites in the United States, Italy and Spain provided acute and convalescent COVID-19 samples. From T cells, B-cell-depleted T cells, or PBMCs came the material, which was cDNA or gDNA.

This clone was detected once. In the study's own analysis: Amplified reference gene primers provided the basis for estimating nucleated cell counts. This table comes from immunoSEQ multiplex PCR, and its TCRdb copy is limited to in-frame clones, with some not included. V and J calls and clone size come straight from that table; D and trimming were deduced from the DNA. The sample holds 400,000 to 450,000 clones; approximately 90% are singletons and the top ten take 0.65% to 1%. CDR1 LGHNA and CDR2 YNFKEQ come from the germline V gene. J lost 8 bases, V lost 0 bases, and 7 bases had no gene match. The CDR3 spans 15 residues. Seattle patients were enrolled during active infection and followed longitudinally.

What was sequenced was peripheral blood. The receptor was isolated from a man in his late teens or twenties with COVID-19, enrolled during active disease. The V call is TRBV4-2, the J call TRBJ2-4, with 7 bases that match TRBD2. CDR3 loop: CASSQELGGADIQYF. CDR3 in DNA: TGTGCCAGCAGCCAAGAGTTGGGAGGGGCGGACATTCAGTACTTC.